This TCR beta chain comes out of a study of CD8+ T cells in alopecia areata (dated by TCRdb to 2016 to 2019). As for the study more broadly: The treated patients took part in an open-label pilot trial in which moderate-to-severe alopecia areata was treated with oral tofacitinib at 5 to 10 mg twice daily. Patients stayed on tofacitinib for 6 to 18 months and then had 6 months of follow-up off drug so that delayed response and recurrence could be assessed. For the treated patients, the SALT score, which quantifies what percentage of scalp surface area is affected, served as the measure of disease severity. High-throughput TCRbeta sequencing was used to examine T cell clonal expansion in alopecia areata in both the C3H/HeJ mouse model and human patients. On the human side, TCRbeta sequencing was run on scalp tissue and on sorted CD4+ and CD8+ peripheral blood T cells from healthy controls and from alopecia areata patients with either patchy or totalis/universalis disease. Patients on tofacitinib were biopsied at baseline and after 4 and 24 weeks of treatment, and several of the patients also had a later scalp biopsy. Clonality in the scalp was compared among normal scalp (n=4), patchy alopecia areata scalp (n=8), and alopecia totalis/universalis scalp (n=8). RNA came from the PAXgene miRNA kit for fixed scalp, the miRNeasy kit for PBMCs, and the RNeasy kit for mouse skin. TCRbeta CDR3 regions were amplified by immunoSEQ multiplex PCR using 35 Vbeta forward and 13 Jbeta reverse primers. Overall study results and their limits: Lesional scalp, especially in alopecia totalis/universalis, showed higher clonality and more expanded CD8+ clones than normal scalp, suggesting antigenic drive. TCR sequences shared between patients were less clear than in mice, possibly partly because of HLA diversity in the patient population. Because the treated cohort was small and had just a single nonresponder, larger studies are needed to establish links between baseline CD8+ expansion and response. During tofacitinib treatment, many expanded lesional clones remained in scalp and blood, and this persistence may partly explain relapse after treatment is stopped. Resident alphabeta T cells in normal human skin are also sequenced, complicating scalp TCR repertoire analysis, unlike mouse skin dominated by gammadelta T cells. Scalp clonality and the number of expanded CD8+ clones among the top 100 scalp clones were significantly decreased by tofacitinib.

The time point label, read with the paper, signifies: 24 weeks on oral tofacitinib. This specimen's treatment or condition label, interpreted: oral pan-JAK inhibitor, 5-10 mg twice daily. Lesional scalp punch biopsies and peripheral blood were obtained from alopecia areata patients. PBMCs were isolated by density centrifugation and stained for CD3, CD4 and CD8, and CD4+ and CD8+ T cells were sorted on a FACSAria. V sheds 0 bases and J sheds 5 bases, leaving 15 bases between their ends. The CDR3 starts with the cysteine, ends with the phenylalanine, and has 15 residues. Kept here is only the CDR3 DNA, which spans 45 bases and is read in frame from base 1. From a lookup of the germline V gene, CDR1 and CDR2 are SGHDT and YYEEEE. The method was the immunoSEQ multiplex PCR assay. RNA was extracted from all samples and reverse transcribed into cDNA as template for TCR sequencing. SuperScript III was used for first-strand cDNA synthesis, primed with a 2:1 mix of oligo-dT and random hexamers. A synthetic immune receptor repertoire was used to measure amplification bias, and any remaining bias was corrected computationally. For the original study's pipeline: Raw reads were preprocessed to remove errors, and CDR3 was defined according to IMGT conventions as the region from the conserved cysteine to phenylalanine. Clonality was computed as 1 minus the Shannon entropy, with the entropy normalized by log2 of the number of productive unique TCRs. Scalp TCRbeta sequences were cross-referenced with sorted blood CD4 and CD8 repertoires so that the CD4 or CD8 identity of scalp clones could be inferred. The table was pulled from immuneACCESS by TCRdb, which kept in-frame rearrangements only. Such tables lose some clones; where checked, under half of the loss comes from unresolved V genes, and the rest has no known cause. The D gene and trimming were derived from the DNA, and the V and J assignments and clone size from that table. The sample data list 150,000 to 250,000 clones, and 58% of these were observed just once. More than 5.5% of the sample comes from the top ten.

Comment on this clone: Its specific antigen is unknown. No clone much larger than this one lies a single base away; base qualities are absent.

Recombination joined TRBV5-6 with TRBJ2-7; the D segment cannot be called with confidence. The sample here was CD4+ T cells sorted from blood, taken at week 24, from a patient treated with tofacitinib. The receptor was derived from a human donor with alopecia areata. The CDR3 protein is CASSLVQDQAHEQYF. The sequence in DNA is TGTGCCAGCAGCTTGGTGCAGGACCAGGCTCACGAGCAGTACTTC.